This TCR beta chain was identified during a study of T cell responses to AZD1222 COVID-19 vaccine (dated by TCRdb to 2020 to 2022). Study-wide context: TCR sequencing was performed for 230 to 250 trial participants, of whom around 200 were given two doses of AZD1222 and 26 were given two doses of MenACWY control vaccine. Trial participants were enrolled into age subgroups of 18-55, 56-69 and 70-plus years, which contained approximately 150, 30 and 60 TCR-sequenced participants, respectively. Overall study outcomes, separate from this receptor: Conclusions about previously exposed vaccinees are limited, since just a handful of AZD1222 recipients were seropositive for SARS-CoV-2 at baseline. Spike-specific TCR breadth and depth rose significantly after two AZD1222 doses compared with day 0 and with MenACWY recipients. In the small 56-69-year group, the increase in depth fell short of significance, most likely because of low power. Most participants were white British and females outnumbered males, and the authors suggested that clonal diversity may have been underestimated. Reportedly, close to half of the unique spike-specific TCRs recognized epitopes lying outside the regions that are mutated in the B.1.351 and B.1.1.7 variants. The vaccine-associated CD4 TCRs covered the entire spike protein, and the dominant responses fell in regions 160-218 and 743-854. Because no day 14 peak-response samples were available, the repertoires could be characterized only after the peak T cell response.

This clone was detected only once. Its antigen is unknown. No much larger clone exists at a distance of one base, and base qualities are not known. The CDR3 regions of human TCRbeta chains were analyzed by immunosequencing. Under the source paper's analysis protocol: TCRs in the repertoires were matched against a reference library of SARS-CoV-2-specific TCRs that had been generated with the MIRA antigen-specificity platform. Breadth was defined as the fraction of unique TCRs that were SARS-CoV-2-associated. Depth was defined as the fraction of total T cells that were SARS-CoV-2-associated. Using the MIRA data, every spike-specific TCR was mapped to the spike region that the TCR reacted to and assigned to either a CD4 or a CD8 class. Log10-transformed breadth and depth values were compared by one-way ANOVA with Sidak's multiple comparisons tests. TCRdb carries this immuneACCESS record with in-frame sequences only. Its versions omit some clonotypes, under half of them owing to an unresolved V gene in the studies checked, with the rest unexplained. The V and J calls and clone size were taken over from that table, and D and trimming were inferred from the DNA. Across this sample there are over 90,000 clones, with more than 85% seen only once. 3.1% of the sample comes from the top ten.

The time point label of this sample denotes: about 28 days (+/-7) after the second vaccine dose. AZD1222 recipients whose second dose came at about 4 weeks and those whose second dose came at about 12 weeks were combined into one group, since spike-specific TCR depth and breadth did not differ between the two schedules. The vaccinee samples were drawn from two UK trials, COV001 and COV002, one of which was a single-blind randomized controlled phase 2/3 trial testing AZD1222 (ChAdOx1 nCoV-19) in healthy adults. For TCRbeta chain sequencing, PBMC samples were collected from trial participants at day 0 and at day 28 after the second dose. Taken from cysteine to phenylalanine, the CDR3 has 16 residues. The entry retains the CDR3 DNA only, 48 bases that are in frame from base 1. V is trimmed back by 1 base and J by 4 bases, and the junction contains 6 bases that no gene match accounts for. Via the germline V gene, CDR1 is SGHTA and CDR2 FQGNSA.

The chain is made from TRBV7-2 and TRBJ1-2, with 10 middle bases fitting TRBD1. This receptor was taken from an adult who received the AZD1222 COVID-19 vaccine. The sample here was peripheral blood, taken 28 days after the second AZD1222 dose. The CDR3 region: CASSLGGTGAFYGYTF. The nucleotide sequence is given as TGTGCCAGCAGCTTAGGAGGGACAGGGGCCTTCTATGGCTACACCTTC.